This entry lists 21 T cell receptor beta chains sequenced from one sample in a study of blood T cell repertoires in COVID-19. Assay: immunoSEQ multiplex PCR; the TCRdb copy retains only in-frame clones and omits some. Found here are more than 150,000 clones, roughly 80% of them singletons; the top ten hold roughly 17%. Material: peripheral blood. All receptors come from a man between 60 and 75 years old with active or convalescent COVID-19.

The gene calls are TRBV7-9 and TRBJ1-2; D not resolved. Germline V gene lookup returns CDR1 SEHNR and CDR2 FQNEAQ (reference sequence). The CDR3 consists of 12 residues. Between the trimmed V and J ends, which lost 7 bases and 7 bases, there was a span of 13 bases. The CDR3 protein is CASTLPQAGYTF. Here the CDR3 DNA reads TGTGCCAGCACACTGCCGCAGGCTGGCTACACCTTC. Filled out from reference TRBV7-9 and TRBJ1-2, the complete variable domain reads DTGVSQNPRHKITKRGQNVTFRCDPISEHNRLYWYRQTLGQGPEFLTYFQNEAQLEKSRLLSDRFSAERPKGSFSTLEIQRTEQGDSAMYLCASTLPQAGYTFGSGTRLTVV.

The CDR3 here is CASSLGVVPRETGGYEQYF. The CDR3 nucleotides read TGCGCCAGCAGCTTGGGCGTAGTGCCTCGTGAGACAGGGGGCTACGAGCAGTACTTC. The chain has TRBV5-1 and TRBJ2-7, with TRBD1 matching 9 bases. The germline V gene has CDR1 SGHRS and CDR2 YFSETQ. This CDR3 contains 19 residues. V lost 0 bases, J lost 3 bases, and 16 bases stayed unmatched.

The table lists this clone with a count of one. This chain uses TRBV4-2 with TRBJ1-1, with D unresolved. Germline CDR1 and CDR2: LGHNA and YNFKEQ. The CDR3 length is 12 residues. With 0 bases removed from V and 13 bases from J, the gap between germline ends came to 12 bases. The CDR3 DNA reads as TGTGCCAGCAGCCAAGAATCAGCCGGAGGTTTCTTT. It encodes CASSQESAGGFF.

The genes are TRBV7-8 and TRBJ1-2; 8 nucleotides match TRBD1. The V gene end was trimmed by 5 bases and the J gene end by 4 bases; junction bases not matched to a gene: 3. The CDR3 covers 13 residues. The germline V gene has CDR1 SGHVS and CDR2 FQNEAQ. CDR3 nucleotide sequence: TGTGCCAGCAGCAACGGACAGGGCTATGGCTACACCTTC. It yields the protein CASSNGQGYGYTF.

In this sample, this clone turned up once. The V and J genes are TRBV18 and TRBJ1-3; 7 nucleotides line up with TRBD1. There are 14 residues in the CDR3. V lost 2 bases and J lost 6; bases outside the gene matches: 4. Germline loops: CDR1 KGHSH, CDR2 LQKENI. The CDR3 DNA is TGTGCCAGCTCACCAGTTACAGGGGAAAACACCATATATTTT. Translating it yields CASSPVTGENTIYF.

The V call is TRBV6-5, the J call TRBJ1-1; 7 bases line up with TRBD1. Germline V gives CDR1 MNHEY, CDR2 SVGAGI. The CDR3 runs to 14 residues. After removal of 6 bases from V and 11 bases from J, the junction contained 15 bases not matched to a gene. CDR3 residues: CASRQTMPRGKAFF. The CDR3 nucleotides read TGTGCCAGCAGACAAACGATGCCCAGGGGGAAGGCTTTCTTT.

J is TRBJ2-1 and V is TRBV24-1, with TRBD1 matching over 9 bases. Germline V gene data show CDR1 as KGHDR and CDR2 as SFDVKD. Unmatched junction bases numbered 3, after V lost 2 bases and J lost 14 bases. This CDR3 contains 12 residues. The CDR3 DNA sequence: TGTGCCACCAGTGATTACAGGGGGCCGGAGTTCTTC. This gives the protein CATSDYRGPEFF.

The rearrangement uses TRBV29-1 and TRBJ2-4; tentatively, D is TRBD1 (6 bases). Germline assignment: CDR1 SQVTM and CDR2 ANQGSEA. Trimming removed 7 bases at V and 3 bases at J, with 13 bases between. CDR3 length equals 13 residues. CDR3 sequence (DNA): TGCAGCGCAATTGAAGGGGGCAAAAACATTCAGTACTTC. Protein product: CSAIEGGKNIQYF.

This chain uses TRBV11-2 with TRBJ2-3; TRBD2 matches at 9 bases. Germline V gene sequence: CDR1 SGHAT, CDR2 FQNNGV. Trimming at V came to 10 bases and at J to 4 bases, leaving 12 bases not matched to a gene. The CDR3 covers 15 residues. CDR3 in DNA: TGTGCCACCATCCGAGCGGGAGGTTCGGCAGATACGCAGTATTTT. It encodes CATIRAGGSADTQYF.

V usage is TRBV11-2 and J usage is TRBJ2-4; possible D gene TRBD2, 5 bases. Deletions cut 5 bases from V and 0 bases from J, with 11 bases between. CDR1 and CDR2 (germline): SGHAT, FQNNGV. The CDR3 covers 15 residues. The CDR3 sequence: CASSPSGLAKNIQYF. The CDR3 coding sequence is TGTGCCAGCAGCCCAAGCGGCCTAGCCAAAAACATTCAGTACTTC.

The CDR3 loop reads CASNWGVHQPQHF. In DNA, the CDR3 is TGTGCCAGCAATTGGGGGGTACATCAGCCCCAGCATTTT. The V gene is TRBV6-5, the J gene TRBJ1-5; TRBD1 might be the D (5 bases). Trimming removed 7 bases from V and 5 bases from J, with 12 bases in between. Germline loops: CDR1 MNHEY, CDR2 SVGAGI. There are 13 residues in the CDR3.

This chain uses TRBV10-3 with TRBJ1-1; D perhaps matches TRBD1 (5 bases). V dropped 2 bases and J dropped 3 bases, with 7 bases sitting between them. The length of the CDR3 is 13 residues. Per the germline V gene, CDR1 is ENHRY and CDR2 is SYGVKD. CDR3 in amino acids: CAISEDSYTEAFF. Here the CDR3 DNA reads TGTGCCATCAGTGAGGACAGCTACACTGAAGCTTTCTTT.

The rearrangement links TRBV5-4 to TRBJ2-5, with 8 bases aligning to TRBD2. CDR1 is SGHNT, CDR2 YYREEE, per germline (reference sequence). The ends lost 0 bases at V and 5 bases at J; junction bases unmatched: 6. CDR3 length: 15 residues. The CDR3 protein is CASSLAAGVVETQYF. The CDR3, as DNA: TGTGCCAGCAGCTTGGCAGCGGGAGTCGTCGAGACCCAGTACTTC.

This clone was seen a single time. The chain joins TRBV5-4 to TRBJ2-6; D perhaps matches TRBD1 (7 bases). This CDR3 comprises 16 residues. Germline V gene lookup returns CDR1 SGHNT and CDR2 YYREEE (reference sequence). V lost 4 bases to trimming and J lost 7 bases, with 18 bases between them. The CDR3 coding sequence is TGTGCCAGCAGCCCACCCCAGGGGGGCACCGCCAACGTCCTGACTTTC. Residues: CASSPPQGGTANVLTF. Supplemented by reference TRBV5-4 and TRBJ2-6, the full variable domain reads ETGVTQSPTHLIKTRGQQVTLRCSSQSGHNTVSWYQQALGQGPQFIFQYYREEENGRGNFPPRFSGLQFPNYSSELNVNALELDDSALYLCASSPPQGGTANVLTFGAGSRLTVL.

There are a few counts of this clone. The rearrangement uses TRBV19 and TRBJ1-2; TRBD1 is a possible D gene (5 bases). Between the trimmed V and J ends, which lost 5 bases and 8 bases, there was a span of 18 bases. The CDR3 is made up of 14 amino acids. From germline, CDR1 is LNHDA and CDR2 SQIVND (reference sequence). The CDR3 is CASSPSAGFTGYTF. The CDR3 DNA is TGTGCCAGTAGTCCAAGCGCAGGGTTTACAGGCTACACCTTC. Full variable domain (rest looked up from reference TRBV19 and TRBJ1-2): DGGITQSPKYLFRKEGQNVTLSCEQNLNHDAMYWYRQDPGQGLRLIYYSQIVNDFQKGDIAEGYSVSREKKESFPLTVTSAQKNPTAFYLCASSPSAGFTGYTFGSGTRLTVV.

The gene calls are TRBV9 and TRBJ2-7; TRBD2 agrees at 14 bases. Germline V gives CDR1 SGDLS, CDR2 YYNGEE. J gave up 3 bases and V 4 bases, and 12 bases lay outside the gene matches. CDR3 length equals 18 residues. The CDR3 DNA sequence: TGTGCCAGCAGCCCGGCGGGACTAGCGGGAGCTAACGTCTACGAGCAGTACTTC. As protein: CASSPAGLAGANVYEQYF.

The V and J genes are TRBV10-3 and TRBJ1-1; D is possibly TRBD1 (5 bases). Trimming cost V 2 bases and J 1 base, with 5 bases left between them. The CDR3 loop spans 13 amino acids. In germline, CDR1 is ENHRY, CDR2 SYGVKD. CDR3 region: CAISERGNTEAFF. CDR3 nucleotides: TGTGCCATCAGTGAGAGGGGGAACACTGAAGCTTTCTTT.

V is TRBV6-2 or TRBV6-3 and J is TRBJ2-7; possible D gene TRBD1, 6 bases. V shed 2 bases and J shed 2 bases, with 7 bases lying between them. Germline CDR1 reads MNHEY; CDR2 reads SVGEGT. The CDR3 is 13 residues long. The CDR3 DNA is TGTGCCAGCAGTTACCAGGGGCCCTACGAGCAGTACTTC. Its protein is CASSYQGPYEQYF.

The gene calls are TRBV2 and TRBJ2-1; 11 bases are shared with TRBD1. The CDR3 runs 15 residues. The V gene end was trimmed by 5 bases and the J gene end by 3 bases; junction bases not matched to a gene: 3. Per the germline V gene, CDR1 is SNHLY and CDR2 is FYNNEI. In DNA form, the CDR3 reads TGTGCCAGCAGTTCGGACAGGGGGCTCTACAATGAGCAGTTCTTC. Its translation is CASSSDRGLYNEQFF. The complete variable domain, with remaining parts taken from reference TRBV2 and TRBJ2-1, reads EPEVTQTPSHQVTQMGQEVILRCVPISNHLYFYWYRQILGQKVEFLVSFYNNEISEKSEIFDDQFSVERPDGSNFTLKIRSTKLEDSAMYFCASSSDRGLYNEQFFGPGTRLTVL.

In nucleotides, the CDR3 is TGTGCCAGCAGCTTACTGGGGGCGCCCACTGAAGCTTTCTTT. Protein sequence: CASSLLGAPTEAFF. The J gene is TRBJ1-1, the V gene TRBV7-3; D is perhaps TRBD1 (6 bases). Trimming took off 2 bases at V and 4 bases at J, with 11 bases between the two ends. Germline assignment: CDR1 SGHTA and CDR2 FQGTGA. This CDR3 spans 14 amino acids.

This chain uses TRBV29-1 with TRBJ1-2; D call uncertain. This CDR3 is 11 amino acids long. With 0 bases removed from V and 14 bases from J, the gap between germline ends came to 13 bases. Germline loops: CDR1 SQVTM, CDR2 ANQGSEA. The CDR3 sequence is CSVEDPREWTF. The DNA for the CDR3 is TGCAGCGTTGAAGATCCTAGGGAGTGGACCTTC.